Sequencing of this T cell receptor beta chain was carried out in a study of blood T cell repertoires in COVID-19. About the study: Acute and convalescent COVID-19 samples came from the United States, Italy and Spain. The cDNA or gDNA used as material had been derived from T cells, B-cell-depleted T cells, or PBMCs.

This clone was seen a single time. Trimming took 10 bases from V and 2 from J, leaving 17 bases between them. The CDR3 is made up of 14 amino acids. Germline CDR1 MNHEY, CDR2 SVGAGI. In the authors' workflow: Amplification with reference gene primers provided the estimates of nucleated cell counts. Sequenced by immunoSEQ multiplex PCR; TCRdb stores in-frame clones only, minus some. D and trimming were read from the DNA, whereas the V and J calls and clone size are those reported in that table. The table shows fewer than 250,000 clones, with approximately 86% occurring only once. The receptor was derived from a man aged 60 to 69 with acute or convalescent COVID-19. V gene TRBV6-5 combines with J gene TRBJ1-1; D not certain. Source material: peripheral blood. The DNA of the CDR3 is TGTGCCACACAAAAGCGGGGTTCTAACACTGAAGCTTTCTTT. Encoded protein: CATQKRGSNTEAFF.